Following are 23 T cell receptor beta chains from one sample sequenced in a study of blood T cells in healthy people across ages. Sample-barcoded 5' priming and a J-beta primer mix drove a second PCR of roughly 6 to 12 cycles. TCRdb re-called the 5' RACE reads through MiXCR, storing one row per CDR3 protein. The table records around 800,000 distinct CDR3 sequences, 20% to 30% of them present only once. The data also belong to a second study, concerning T cells of mothers and their children.

Sequenced material: blood. These receptor sequences come from a boy aged 5-17 years in good health.

This clonotype was recorded a few times. V gene TRBV28 combines with J gene TRBJ2-5; TRBD1 matches at 12 bases. Germline V lookup: CDR1 MDHEN, CDR2 SYDVKM. CDR3 size: 16 residues. V trimming: 6 bases; J trimming: 5 bases; junction bases outside the gene matches: 10. The CDR3 DNA is TGTGCCAGCAGCTTCGCCGGGGACAGGGGGCCGGAGACCCAGTACTTC. This sequence encodes CASSFAGDRGPETQYF.

A few counts support this clonotype. The chain employs TRBV4-1 and TRBJ2-5, with D possibly matching TRBD2 (7 bases). The DNA end lines up better with TRBJ2-1; the J call may be wrong. CDR1 MGHRA and CDR2 YSYEKL come from the germline V gene. The CDR3 length is 15 residues. This chain's CDR3 is CASSQAGAVYNEQFF. The CDR3, as DNA: TGCGCCAGCAGCCAGGCGGGGGCTGTCTACAATGAGCAGTTCTTC.

This chain links TRBV7-3 with TRBJ2-2, with TRBD2 matching over 10 bases. This CDR3 comprises 15 residues. Losses at the gene ends were 7 bases for V and 8 bases for J; bases not matched to a gene: 10. CDR1 SGHTA and CDR2 FQGTGA come from the germline V gene. The CDR3 sequence: CASTPLAGAFGELFF. For the CDR3, the DNA is TGTGCCAGCACCCCTCTAGCGGGGGCGTTTGGGGAGCTGTTTTTT.

The chain uses TRBV2 and TRBJ1-6, with D possibly matching TRBD1 (5 bases). V was trimmed by 5 bases and J by 8 bases, leaving 13 bases between them. CDR3 size: 14 residues. CDR1 SNHLY and CDR2 FYNNEI come from the germline V gene. In DNA form, the CDR3 reads TGTGCCAGCAGTAAGACCTTGACAGATTCACCCCTCCACTTT. This gives the protein CASSKTLTDSPLHF.

This clonotype was seen more than once but under ten times. The gene calls are TRBV12-3 or TRBV12-4 and TRBJ1-1; D is undetermined. The ends were cut back, 3 bases at V and 0 bases at J, with 5 bases in the middle. The CDR3 is 13 amino acids. The CDR3, as DNA: TGTGCCAGCAGTTTTCTCCTGAACACTGAAGCTTTCTTT. Translation gives CASSFLLNTEAFF.

This clonotype was seen more than once but under ten times. The rearrangement joins TRBV18 to TRBJ2-7; 8 bases line up with TRBD2. Trimming at V came to 3 bases and at J to 5 bases, leaving 12 bases not matched to a gene. The CDR3 spans 16 residues. The V gene's germline CDR1 is KGHSH and CDR2 LQKENI. CDR3 coding DNA: TGTGCCAGCTCACCGGGCGCCCGGGGGGGCAGGAACGAGCAGTACTTC. It translates to CASSPGARGGRNEQYF.

The chain joins TRBV29-1 to TRBJ2-1; tentative D call: TRBD2 (5 bases). The J call may be mistaken, given a closer DNA end match to TRBJ2-5. The CDR3 is 13 amino acids. Germline V gene lookup returns CDR1 SQVTM and CDR2 ANQGSEA. CDR3: CSVEGRVLGTQYF. The CDR3 DNA follows: TGCAGCGTTGAAGGGCGGGTACTAGGAACCCAGTACTTC.

This clonotype was seen more than once but under ten times. The J gene is TRBJ2-1, the V gene TRBV10-3; D unresolved. The tail of the sequence fits TRBJ2-5 better, so the J call may be wrong. Germline V gives CDR1 ENHRY, CDR2 SYGVKD. This CDR3 spans 13 amino acids. The CDR3 region is CAISESLGAAQYF. The CDR3 DNA reads TGTGCCATCAGTGAGTCACTGGGCGCGGCCCAGTACTTC.

The chain uses TRBV2 and TRBJ2-3, with TRBD1 identical over 7 bases. Per germline, CDR1 SNHLY and CDR2 FYNNEI. The CDR3 length is 14 residues. The J segment lost 1 base and the V segment lost 6 bases, leaving 4 bases of the junction unmatched. The chain's CDR3 is CASSQGQRTDTQYF. DNA of the CDR3: TGTGCCAGCAGCCAGGGACAGCGCACAGATACGCAGTATTTT.

The rearrangement joins TRBV7-9 to TRBJ2-6; the D call may be TRBD1 or TRBD2 (6 bases each). The germline V gene has CDR1 SEHNR and CDR2 FQNEAQ (reference sequence). CDR3 length: 18 amino acids. Trimming removed 5 bases at V and 0 bases at J, with 17 bases between. The CDR3 DNA follows: TGTGCCAGCAGCACAGGGACTGTGTCCCGCTCTGGGGCCAACGTCCTGACTTTC. Its protein is CASSTGTVSRSGANVLTF.

This clonotype has only a few counts. Germline is not matched at one junction end, which may reflect a read error. Written as DNA, the CDR3 is TGTGTCAGCAGTCAAGGGTGGATGCAGCCCCAGCATTTT. Translating it yields CVSSQGWMQPQHF. The chain combines TRBV6-6 with TRBJ1-5; unclear D gene. The CDR3 loop spans 13 amino acids. Germline CDR1 is MNHNY and CDR2 is SVGAGI (reference sequence).

This clonotype appeared a few times. The chain has TRBV20-1 and TRBJ2-5; D is undetermined. CDR1 is DFQATT and CDR2 is SNEGSKA in the germline V gene (reference sequence). V lost 6 bases to trimming and J lost 0 bases, with 14 bases between them. CDR3 length: 14 residues. CDR3 bases: TGCAGTGCGGCTAGTCCTGCGTACCAAGAGACCCAGTACTTC. It specifies CSAASPAYQETQYF.

The V gene is TRBV6-1, the J gene TRBJ2-4; D call uncertain. The CDR3 totals 15 residues. Looked up from germline, CDR1 is MNHNS and CDR2 is SASEGT. V dropped 3 bases and J dropped 1 base, with 10 bases sitting between them. CDR3 DNA: TGTGCCAGCAGTGATTTGGGGTGGGCCAAAAACATTCAGTACTTC. Translated: CASSDLGWAKNIQYF.

This clonotype was counted a few times. V and J are TRBV7-9 and TRBJ2-1; TRBD1 is a possible D gene (6 bases). The CDR3 is 13 residues long. Per germline, CDR1 SEHNR and CDR2 FQNEAQ (reference sequence). Trimming stripped 5 bases from V and 8 bases from J, with 13 bases between. Here the CDR3 reads CASSATGYDEQFF. For the CDR3, the DNA is TGTGCCAGCAGCGCCACAGGGTACGATGAGCAGTTCTTC.

The table lists this clonotype with a few counts. In DNA form, the CDR3 reads TGTGCCAGCAGCCCGGACGTCCAGCGGCGGGCTGAAGCTTTCTTT. Translation: CASSPDVQRRAEAFF. This sequence joins TRBV12-3 or TRBV12-4 and TRBJ1-1, with no clear D. V was trimmed by 6 bases and J by 6 bases, leaving 20 bases between them. The CDR3 consists of 15 residues.

This clonotype has more than one count but fewer than ten. V and J are TRBV9 and TRBJ1-4, with D hard to call. Trimming shortened V by 3 bases and J by 8 bases, and 14 bases separated the two germline ends. This CDR3 is 14 amino acids long. From germline, CDR1 is SGDLS and CDR2 YYNGEE. The CDR3 sequence: CASSAPRGGEKLFF. The CDR3 DNA reads as TGTGCCAGCAGCGCCCCCCGAGGAGGAGAAAAACTGTTTTTT.

The genes are TRBV3-1 and TRBJ2-1, with unresolved D. Near its end, the DNA agrees better with TRBJ2-5, so the J call may be wrong. Germline V lookup: CDR1 LGHDT, CDR2 YNNKEL (reference sequence). The CDR3 consists of 15 residues. The CDR3: CASSPRTSWYETQYF. CDR3 in DNA: TGTGCCAGCAGCCCCAGAACGTCTTGGTATGAGACCCAGTACTTC.

This clonotype was seen only a few times. The rearrangement uses TRBV24-1 and TRBJ2-5, with TRBD1 matching 9 bases. Trimming at V came to 3 bases and at J to 7 bases, leaving 8 bases not matched to a gene. The CDR3 is made up of 15 amino acids. The germline V gene has CDR1 KGHDR and CDR2 SFDVKD. The CDR3 region has the DNA TGTGCCACCAGTGATCTACAGGGGGCTGGGGGGACCCAGTACTTC. The encoded protein is CATSDLQGAGGTQYF.

In this sample, this clonotype turned up many times. The J gene is TRBJ2-5, the V gene TRBV4-2, with D possibly TRBD2 on 5 matching bases. Germline V gives CDR1 LGHNA, CDR2 YNFKEQ. Trimming left V 0 bases short and J 3 bases short, with 11 bases between. CDR3 length: 15 residues. Here the CDR3 DNA reads TGTGCCAGCAGCCAAGATGGGAGCAGAGAAGAGACCCAGTACTTC. Its translation: CASSQDGSREETQYF.

This chain uses TRBV9 with TRBJ2-7; TRBD2 agrees at 7 bases. J was trimmed by 0 bases and V by 0 bases; bases with no gene match: 12. The CDR3 length is 18 residues. The germline V gene encodes CDR1 SGDLS and CDR2 YYNGEE. The DNA for the CDR3 is TGTGCCAGCAGCGTAGGTCCAGCGGGGATGTCGAGCTCCTACGAGCAGTACTTC. Translating it yields CASSVGPAGMSSSYEQYF.

This clonotype was seen a few times. The chain combines TRBV6-4 with TRBJ2-3; no reliable D call. There are 14 residues in the CDR3. Germline V gene sequence: CDR1 MRHNA, CDR2 SNTAGT. V dropped 1 base and J dropped 4 bases, with 9 bases sitting between them. For the CDR3, the DNA is TGTGCCAGCAGTGACTTGCCGGCGTCAGATACGCAGTATTTT. This codes for CASSDLPASDTQYF.

CDR3 in amino acids: CSVYWVVSRDTGELFF. As DNA, the CDR3 is TGCAGCGTTTATTGGGTAGTGTCCAGGGACACCGGGGAGCTGTTTTTT. This sequence joins TRBV29-1 and TRBJ2-2; a possible D gene is TRBD1 (5 bases). Germline V gene lookup returns CDR1 SQVTM and CDR2 ANQGSEA. The CDR3 covers 16 residues. Trimming shortened V by 5 bases and J by 3 bases, and 19 bases separated the two germline ends.

V usage is TRBV5-1 and J usage is TRBJ2-7, with TRBD1 identical over 7 bases. Germline assignment: CDR1 SGHRS and CDR2 YFSETQ. The V and J ends lost 2 bases and 7 bases, in that order; junction bases with no gene match: 12. This CDR3 spans 15 amino acids. The CDR3 DNA reads TGCGCCAGCAGCTTAGGGACAGTCCCTCCGGGGGAGCAGTACTTC. This codes for CASSLGTVPPGEQYF. Complete variable domain (other parts from reference TRBV5-1 and TRBJ2-7): KAGVTQTPRYLIKTRGQQVTLSCSPISGHRSVSWYQQTPGQGLQFLFEYFSETQRNKGNFPGRFSGRQFSNSRSEMNVSTLELGDSALYLCASSLGTVPPGEQYFGPGTRLTVT.